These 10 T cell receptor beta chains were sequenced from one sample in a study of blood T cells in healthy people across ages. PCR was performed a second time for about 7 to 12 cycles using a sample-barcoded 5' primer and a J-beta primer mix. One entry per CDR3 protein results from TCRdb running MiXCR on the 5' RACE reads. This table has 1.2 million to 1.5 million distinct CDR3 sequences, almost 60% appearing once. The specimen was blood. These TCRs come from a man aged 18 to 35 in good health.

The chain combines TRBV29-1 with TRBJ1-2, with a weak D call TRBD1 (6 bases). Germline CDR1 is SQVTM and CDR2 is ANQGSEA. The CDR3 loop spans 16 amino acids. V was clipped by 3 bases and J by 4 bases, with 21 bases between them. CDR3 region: CSVEPQDRRGGYGYTF. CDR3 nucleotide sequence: TGCAGCGTTGAGCCTCAGGATCGCAGGGGAGGCTATGGCTACACCTTC. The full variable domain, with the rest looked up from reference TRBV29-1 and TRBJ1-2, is SAVISQKPSRDICQRGTSLTIQCQVDSQVTMMFWYRQQPGQSLTLIATANQGSEATYESGFVIDKFPISRPNLTFSTLTVSNMSPEDSSIYLCSVEPQDRRGGYGYTFGSGTRLTVV.

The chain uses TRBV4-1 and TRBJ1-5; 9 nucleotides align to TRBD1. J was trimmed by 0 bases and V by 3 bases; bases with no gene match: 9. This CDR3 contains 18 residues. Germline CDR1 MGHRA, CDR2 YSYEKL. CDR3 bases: TGCGCCAGCAGCCAGGGACAGGGAGGTACCTATAGCAATCAGCCCCAGCATTTT. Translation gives CASSQGQGGTYSNQPQHF.

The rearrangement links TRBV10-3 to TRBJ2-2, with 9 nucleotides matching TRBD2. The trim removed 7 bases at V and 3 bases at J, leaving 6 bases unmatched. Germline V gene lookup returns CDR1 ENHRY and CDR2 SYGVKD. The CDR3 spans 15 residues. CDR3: CAIKIAGADTGELFF. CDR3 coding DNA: TGTGCCATCAAAATAGCGGGAGCGGACACCGGGGAGCTGTTTTTT.

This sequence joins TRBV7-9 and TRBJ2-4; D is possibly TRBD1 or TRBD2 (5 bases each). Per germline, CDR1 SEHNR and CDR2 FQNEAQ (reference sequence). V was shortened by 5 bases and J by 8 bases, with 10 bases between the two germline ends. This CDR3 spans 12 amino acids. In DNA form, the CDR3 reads TGTGCCAGCAGCCAAGGGACGGACATTCAGTACTTC. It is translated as CASSQGTDIQYF.

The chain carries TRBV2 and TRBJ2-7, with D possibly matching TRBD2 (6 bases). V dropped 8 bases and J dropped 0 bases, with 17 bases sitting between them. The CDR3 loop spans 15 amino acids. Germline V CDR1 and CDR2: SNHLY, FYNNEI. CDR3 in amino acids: CASQKGGTYSYEQYF. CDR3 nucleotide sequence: TGTGCCAGCCAGAAGGGAGGAACATACTCCTACGAGCAGTACTTC.

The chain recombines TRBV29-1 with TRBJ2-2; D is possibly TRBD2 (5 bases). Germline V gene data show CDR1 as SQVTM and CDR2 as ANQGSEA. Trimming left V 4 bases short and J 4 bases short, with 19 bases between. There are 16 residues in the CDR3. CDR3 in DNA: TGCAGCGTTGGTCACTCGTCGGGGTCACCCACCGGGGAGCTGTTTTTT. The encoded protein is CSVGHSSGSPTGELFF.

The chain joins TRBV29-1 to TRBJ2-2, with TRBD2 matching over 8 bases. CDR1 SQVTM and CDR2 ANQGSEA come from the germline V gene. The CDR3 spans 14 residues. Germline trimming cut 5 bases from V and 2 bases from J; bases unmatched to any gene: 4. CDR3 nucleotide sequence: TGCAGCGTTTGGCTAGCGGGCAACACCGGGGAGCTGTTTTTT. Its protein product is CSVWLAGNTGELFF.

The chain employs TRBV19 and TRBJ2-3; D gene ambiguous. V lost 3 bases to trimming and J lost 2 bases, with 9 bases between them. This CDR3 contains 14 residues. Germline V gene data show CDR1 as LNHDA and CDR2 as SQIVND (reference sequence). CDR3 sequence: CASSMGSLTDTQYF. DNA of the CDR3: TGTGCCAGTAGTATGGGTAGTCTCACAGATACGCAGTATTTT.

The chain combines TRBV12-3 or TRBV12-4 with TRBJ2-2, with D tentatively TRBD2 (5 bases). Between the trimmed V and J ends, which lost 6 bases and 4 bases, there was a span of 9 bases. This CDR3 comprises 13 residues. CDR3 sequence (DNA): TGTGCCAGCAGACAACTAGGCACCGGGGAGCTGTTTTTT. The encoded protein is CASRQLGTGELFF.

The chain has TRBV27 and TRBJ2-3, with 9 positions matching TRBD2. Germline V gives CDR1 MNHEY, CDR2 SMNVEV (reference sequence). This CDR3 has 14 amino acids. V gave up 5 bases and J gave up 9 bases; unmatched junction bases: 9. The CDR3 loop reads CASSLGTSQNTQYF. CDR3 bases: TGTGCCAGCAGTCTTGGGACTAGCCAAAACACGCAGTATTTT.